These 18 T cell receptor beta chains were sequenced from one sample in a study of blood T cell repertoires in COVID-19. Generated by immunoSEQ multiplex PCR, the TCRdb table keeps only in-frame clones and is missing some. The sample records about 370,000 clones, roughly 90% being singletons. Material for sequencing was peripheral blood. The receptor source for this set is a woman aged 30 to 39 with COVID-19, enrolled during active disease.

The V and J genes are TRBV19 and TRBJ2-3; a weak D match, TRBD1 (6 bases). CDR3 length equals 16 residues. Germline CDR1 LNHDA, CDR2 SQIVND (reference sequence). V lost 5 bases and J 3 bases, leaving 18 bases between the germline ends. The CDR3 sequence is CASSEGQGFRTDTQYF. The DNA for the CDR3 is TGTGCCAGTAGTGAGGGCCAGGGGTTCAGAACAGATACGCAGTATTTT. Based on the CDR3 plus reference TRBV19 and TRBJ2-3, the full variable domain is DGGITQSPKYLFRKEGQNVTLSCEQNLNHDAMYWYRQDPGQGLRLIYYSQIVNDFQKGDIAEGYSVSREKKESFPLTVTSAQKNPTAFYLCASSEGQGFRTDTQYFGPGTRLTVL.

V usage is TRBV5-8 and J usage is TRBJ2-3, with 9 bases lining up with TRBD1. The junction had 6 bases not matched to a gene; V was cut back by 1 base and J by 3 bases. Per germline, CDR1 SGHTS and CDR2 YDEGEE. CDR3 size: 16 residues. The CDR3 bases are TGTGCCAGCAGCTTGCCAGGGACAGGGCGTACAGATACGCAGTATTTT. Protein: CASSLPGTGRTDTQYF.

J is TRBJ2-7 and V is TRBV4-3, with D tentatively TRBD2 (5 bases). V lost 1 base to trimming and J lost 3 bases, with 13 bases between them. The length of the CDR3 is 15 residues. CDR1 is LGHNA and CDR2 is YSLEER in the germline V gene. Here the CDR3 DNA reads TGCGCCAGCAGCCAAGGGACTGGGGATTACTACGAGCAGTACTTC. Translation gives CASSQGTGDYYEQYF.

The chain combines TRBV7-8 with TRBJ2-2; the match to TRBD2 covers 8 bases. J lost 4 bases, V lost 5 bases, and 6 bases had no gene match. Per the germline V gene, CDR1 is SGHVS and CDR2 is FQNEAQ. This CDR3 has 15 amino acids. Here the CDR3 reads CASSQGLAGTGELFF. DNA of the CDR3: TGTGCCAGCAGCCAAGGACTAGCTGGCACCGGGGAGCTGTTTTTT.

This rearrangement joins TRBV6-6 to TRBJ2-7; possible D gene TRBD2, 7 bases. CDR1 is MNHNY, CDR2 SVGAGI, per germline (reference sequence). Trimming left V 2 bases short and J 7 bases short, with 12 bases between. The CDR3 has 13 amino acids. For the CDR3, the DNA is TGTGCCAGCAGTTACCAGGGGAGGGGAGAGCAGTACTTC. Amino acid sequence: CASSYQGRGEQYF.

This chain links TRBV28 with TRBJ1-1; D remains unclear. Trimming removed 3 bases from V and 0 bases from J, with 8 bases in between. Germline V CDR1 and CDR2: MDHEN, SYDVKM. The CDR3 loop spans 14 amino acids. Here the CDR3 reads CASSFSLLNTEAFF. Written as DNA, the CDR3 is TGTGCCAGCAGTTTTTCACTTCTGAACACTGAAGCTTTCTTT. Combining the CDR3 with reference TRBV28 and TRBJ1-1 gives the whole variable domain DVKVTQSSRYLVKRTGEKVFLECVQDMDHENMFWYRQDPGLGLRLIYFSYDVKMKEKGDIPEGYSVSREKKERFSLILESASTNQTSMYLCASSFSLLNTEAFFGQGTRLTVV.

This clone came up a few times. The V and J genes are TRBV6-5 and TRBJ2-7; 8 nucleotides align to TRBD2. CDR3 length: 14 residues. V was pared by 9 bases and J by 2 bases, with 9 bases of the junction left unmatched. From germline, CDR1 is MNHEY and CDR2 SVGAGI. The CDR3 DNA reads as TGTGCCAGTCGGGCGCTAGCGGGCCCCTACGAGCAGTACGTC. Its protein is CASRALAGPYEQYV.

This clone was detected a few times. The chain is built from TRBV10-3 and TRBJ1-3, with 9 bases aligning to TRBD1. With 4 bases clipped from V and 1 base from J, the junction kept 8 bases outside the gene matches. The CDR3 is 17 residues long. The germline V gene encodes CDR1 ENHRY and CDR2 SYGVKD. CDR3 amino acids: CAISGGDRVNSGNTIYF. CDR3 bases: TGTGCCATCAGTGGAGGGGACAGGGTAAATTCTGGAAACACCATATATTTT.

The chain uses TRBV24-1 and TRBJ1-2; 7 nucleotides agree with TRBD1. V gave up 2 bases and J gave up 3 bases; unmatched junction bases: 2. CDR1 KGHDR and CDR2 SFDVKD come from the germline V gene. The CDR3 length is 14 residues. The chain's CDR3 is CATSDSDRDYGYTF. In DNA, the CDR3 is TGTGCCACCAGTGATTCCGACAGGGACTATGGCTACACCTTC.

The chain couples TRBV24-1 to TRBJ1-3; D is perhaps TRBD1 (5 bases). Germline V gene sequence: CDR1 KGHDR, CDR2 SFDVKD. V was cut by 2 bases and J by 1 base, with 14 bases left in between. CDR3 length: 17 amino acids. The CDR3 DNA sequence: TGTGCCACCAGTGATTCCGGGACGGGGGGATCTGGAAACACCATATATTTT. It codes for CATSDSGTGGSGNTIYF.

This clone was observed a handful of times. One end of the junction does not line up with germline, which may come from a read error. The gene calls are TRBV11-2 and TRBJ1-5; TRBD1 might be the D (5 bases). The CDR3 contains 15 residues. Germline-derived CDR1 and CDR2 are SGHAT and FQNNGV. The CDR3 DNA follows: TGTGCCAGCAGCGTAGAGGCAGGGTTACATCAGCCCCAGCATTTT. This translates into CASSVEAGLHQPQHF.

The chain employs TRBV28 and TRBJ2-7, with 11 bases aligning to TRBD1. The CDR3 is 15 residues long. V lost 3 bases and J lost 3; bases outside the gene matches: 4. Germline V gene lookup returns CDR1 MDHEN and CDR2 SYDVKM. CDR3 nucleotides: TGTGCCAGCAGTTTGGGGGGGACAGGGGGCTACGAGCAGTACTTC. This sequence encodes CASSLGGTGGYEQYF. Full variable domain (missing parts from reference TRBV28 and TRBJ2-7): DVKVTQSSRYLVKRTGEKVFLECVQDMDHENMFWYRQDPGLGLRLIYFSYDVKMKEKGDIPEGYSVSREKKERFSLILESASTNQTSMYLCASSLGGTGGYEQYFGPGTRLTVT.

J is TRBJ2-3 and V is TRBV19, with TRBD2 matching 11 bases. Looked up from germline, CDR1 is LNHDA and CDR2 is SQIVND (reference sequence). V shed 3 bases, J shed 0 bases, and the junction held 14 bases outside the gene matches. The CDR3 is 20 residues long. The CDR3 here is CASSINAGTSGPTSTDTQYF. CDR3 nucleotides: TGTGCCAGTAGTATCAATGCCGGGACTAGCGGACCGACTAGCACAGATACGCAGTATTTT. The full variable domain, its missing parts supplied by reference TRBV19 and TRBJ2-3, is DGGITQSPKYLFRKEGQNVTLSCEQNLNHDAMYWYRQDPGQGLRLIYYSQIVNDFQKGDIAEGYSVSREKKESFPLTVTSAQKNPTAFYLCASSINAGTSGPTSTDTQYFGPGTRLTVL.

This rearrangement joins TRBV27 to TRBJ2-1; the D is unclear. The V end lost 1 base, the J end lost 3 bases, and 7 bases lay between the germline ends. This CDR3 is built from 14 residues. Germline V gene sequence: CDR1 MNHEY, CDR2 SMNVEV (reference sequence). The CDR3 DNA reads TGTGCCAGCAGTTTATTTGCCAGCTACAATGAGCAGTTCTTC. It is translated as CASSLFASYNEQFF.

There are a few counts of this clone. The genes are TRBV5-1 and TRBJ2-2, with D maybe TRBD1 (5 bases). CDR3 length: 19 amino acids. Per the germline V gene, CDR1 is SGHRS and CDR2 is YFSETQ. V lost 6 bases and J lost 2, with 26 bases in between. This CDR3 reads CASTPGGAAGYFNTGELFF. The CDR3 bases are TGCGCCAGCACCCCCGGTGGGGCAGCCGGATATTTTAACACCGGGGAGCTGTTTTTT.

The chain couples TRBV6-5 to TRBJ1-5; 9 positions agree with TRBD1. Germline CDR1 MNHEY, CDR2 SVGAGI. The CDR3 consists of 15 residues. V was clipped by 6 bases and J by 5 bases; unmatched bases: 8. The CDR3 DNA sequence: TGTGCCAGCAGCCCCGGACAGGGGCGGGATCAGCCCCAGCATTTT. It translates to CASSPGQGRDQPQHF.

J is TRBJ2-1 and V is TRBV24-1, with 11 bases aligning to TRBD2. CDR1 KGHDR and CDR2 SFDVKD come from the germline V gene. The J segment lost 5 bases and the V segment lost 7 bases, leaving 3 bases of the junction unmatched. CDR3 length: 14 amino acids. CDR3 coding DNA: TGTGCCACCAGCGGGACTAGCGGTCACAATGAGCAGTTCTTC. Protein sequence: CATSGTSGHNEQFF.

The genes are TRBV5-4 and TRBJ2-5, with D tentatively TRBD2 (5 bases). Trimming took 4 bases from V and 5 from J, leaving 6 bases between them. The CDR3 runs to 11 residues. Germline V gene sequence: CDR1 SGHNT, CDR2 YYREEE (reference sequence). The DNA of the CDR3 is TGTGCCAGCAGCGGGGAGGAGACCCAGTACTTC. Residues: CASSGEETQYF.